A single T cell receptor (beta chain) is shown here with its context. Its antigen is currently unknown. This CDR3 contains 17 residues. Per germline, CDR1 MGHRA and CDR2 YSYEKL. This entry comes from a study of monozygotic twins with inflammatory bowel disease. Nested amplification of TCRalpha and TCRbeta cDNA involved two PCRs of around 15 and 9 cycles. TCRdb re-called the 5' RACE reads, yielding one record per CDR3 amino acid sequence without DNA. Its listing shows about 380,000 distinct CDR3 sequences. Study-wide results and limits: Reduced clonotype sharing with other individuals was observed in IBD patients relative to healthy twins, especially with disease activity. Differences in immunosuppressive treatment may have been a source of added variability in patient repertoires.

The chain is built from TRBV4-1 and TRBJ2-2; TCRdb's D call, TRBD1, is unchecked because there is no DNA. The material sequenced was blood. This receptor was identified in a human donor with ulcerative colitis or Crohn's disease, or a healthy co-twin of an affected twin (not recorded which). CDR3 sequence: CASSPNFRGGNTGELFF.